A selection of T cell receptor beta chains follows, all from one sample in a study of T cells in localized non-small cell lung cancer. Profiled with immunoSEQ multiplex PCR; TCRdb holds only in-frame clones, not every one. The sample has fewer than 25,000 clones, 75% to 95% seen once; the top ten hold less than 5%. Sequencing used peripheral blood, obtained before any cancer treatment. These receptor sequences come from a male donor at least 60 years old with stage I squamous cell lung carcinoma. CDR3s include the opening cysteine and the closing phenylalanine or tryptophan. A D gene is named only where the DNA matches it firmly. Clone size is given for some rows only: seen once, a few or many times, or a class if the clone is expanded.

CDR3,DNA,J,D,V,size
CASSVVDPKRSPLHF,TGTGCCAGTAGTGTCGTTGACCCGAAGCGGTCACCCCTCCACTTT,TRBJ1-6,-,TRBV19,-
CASSLAWGGGENTEAFF,TGTGCCAGCAGCTTAGCTTGGGGCGGTGGGGAGAACACTGAAGCTTTCTTT,TRBJ1-1,-,TRBV7-8,once
CAIRRTVNTEAFF,TGTGCCATCAGGAGGACGGTGAACACTGAAGCTTTCTTT,TRBJ1-1,-,TRBV10-3,-
CSAVGDAETQYF,TGCAGCGCAGTCGGAGATGCGGAGACCCAGTACTTC,TRBJ2-5,-,TRBV29-1,once
CASSYSGAGEYEQYF,TGTGCCAGCAGTTACTCAGGGGCGGGGGAATACGAGCAGTACTTC,TRBJ2-7,TRBD2,TRBV6-5,-
CASSSQGPSSDTQYF,TGTGCCAGCAGCTCACAGGGCCCTAGTAGTGATACGCAGTATTTT,TRBJ2-3,-,TRBV7-9,-
CATGGGPTYEQYF,TGTGCCACCGGGGGGGGCCCAACCTACGAGCAGTACTTC,TRBJ2-7,TRBD2,TRBV27,-
CASSPRQGATGELFF,TGTGCCAGTAGTCCTAGACAGGGGGCTACTGGGGAGCTGTTTTTT,TRBJ2-2,TRBD1,TRBV19,-
CASSLYRPNTEAFF,TGTGCCAGCAGTCTCTACCGACCGAACACTGAAGCTTTCTTT,TRBJ1-1,-,TRBV28,-
CASSVRRADYGYTF,TGTGCCAGCAGTGTACGCAGGGCCGACTATGGCTACACCTTC,TRBJ1-2,-,TRBV2,-
CASSAYGTGDYEQYF,TGTGCCAGCAGCGCCTACGGGACAGGGGACTACGAGCAGTACTTC,TRBJ2-7,TRBD1,TRBV9,-
CATSRGEGSFNQPQHF,TGTGCCACCAGCAGAGGGGAGGGTTCGTTTAATCAGCCCCAGCATTTT,TRBJ1-5,-,TRBV15,-
CAWSVGGGRNTQYF,TGTGCCTGGAGTGTAGGCGGCGGGAGAAATACGCAGTATTTT,TRBJ2-3,TRBD2,TRBV30,-
CASSVGEFGYTF,TGTGCCAGCAGTGTCGGGGAGTTTGGCTACACCTTC,TRBJ1-2,-,TRBV25-1,-
CAWSGTGEQPQHF,TGTGCCTGGAGCGGGACAGGGGAACAGCCCCAGCATTTT,TRBJ1-5,TRBD1,TRBV30,once
CASSWGDPNTGELFF,TGTGCCAGCAGCTGGGGGGACCCGAACACCGGGGAGCTGTTTTTT,TRBJ2-2,-,TRBV5-4,-
CSVGGSGRGRGGGYTF,TGCAGCGTTGGGGGGAGCGGTCGTGGGAGGGGCGGCGGCTACACCTTC,TRBJ1-2,-,TRBV29-1,few
CAWSPIRGGINEQYF,TGTGCCTGGAGTCCTATCCGGGGAGGGATTAACGAGCAGTACTTC,TRBJ2-7,TRBD2,TRBV30,-
CASSSRDRGWNQPQHF,TGTGCCAGCAGCTCCCGGGACAGGGGTTGGAATCAGCCCCAGCATTTT,TRBJ1-5,TRBD1,TRBV7-8,-
CASSPTQGGVRAFF,TGTGCCAGCAGTCCGACACAGGGCGGGGTGAGAGCTTTCTTT,TRBJ1-1,-,TRBV28,-
CAWNGGTTEAFF,TGTGCCTGGAATGGGGGTACTACTGAAGCTTTCTTT,TRBJ1-1,-,TRBV30,-
CASRASGITYEQYF,TGTGCCAGCAGGGCTAGCGGGATTACCTACGAGCAGTACTTC,TRBJ2-7,TRBD2,TRBV11-1,-
CASSPAGPSTDTQYF,TGTGCCAGCAGCCCCGCAGGGCCTAGCACAGATACGCAGTATTTT,TRBJ2-3,-,TRBV27,-
CASFIRPYEQYF,TGTGCCAGCTTCATCCGCCCCTACGAGCAGTACTTC,TRBJ2-7,-,TRBV2,-
CASSLDGGGFSYTF,TGTGCCAGCAGCTTAGATGGGGGAGGCTTCTCCTACACCTTC,TRBJ1-2,-,TRBV7-2,-
CASSVGTGGYGYTF,TGTGCCAGTAGTGTCGGGACAGGAGGCTATGGCTACACCTTC,TRBJ1-2,TRBD1,TRBV19,once
CASAASGRTGSNEQFF,TGTGCCAGCGCGGCAAGCGGGAGAACAGGTAGTAATGAGCAGTTCTTC,TRBJ2-1,TRBD2,TRBV9,-
CASSLSPGRNTGELFF,TGTGCCAGCAGCTTAAGCCCAGGGAGAAACACCGGGGAGCTGTTTTTT,TRBJ2-2,-,TRBV11-3,-
CASSTRGPDEQYF,TGTGCCAGCAGCACCAGGGGGCCAGACGAGCAGTACTTC,TRBJ2-7,-,TRBV21-1,-
CASSPQGGGYDEKLFF,TGTGCCAGCTCACCGCAGGGCGGAGGGTATGATGAAAAACTGTTTTTT,TRBJ1-4,-,TRBV18,-
CSAEDLDEQFF,TGCAGTGCTGAAGACCTGGATGAGCAGTTCTTC,TRBJ2-1,-,TRBV20-1,-
CASRLLRGLAGNSDTQYF,TGTGCCAGCAGGTTACTTAGGGGACTAGCGGGAAACTCAGATACGCAGTATTTT,TRBJ2-3,TRBD2,TRBV7-2,-
CASSFGVDSTGELFF,TGTGCCAGCAGTTTCGGGGTGGACAGCACCGGGGAGCTGTTTTTT,TRBJ2-2,-,TRBV27,-
CASSPLEDRNTGELFF,TGTGCCAGCTCACCACTAGAGGACAGAAACACCGGGGAGCTGTTTTTT,TRBJ2-2,-,TRBV18,-
CASSLSGVRGTDTQYF,TGTGCCAGCAGCTTGAGTGGGGTTCGGGGCACAGATACGCAGTATTTT,TRBJ2-3,-,TRBV5-8,once
CASKIGATGTYEQYF,TGCGCCAGCAAGATAGGGGCGACGGGCACCTACGAGCAGTACTTC,TRBJ2-7,-,TRBV5-1,-
CASSLPTGRGTQYF,TGTGCCAGCAGTTTACCGACAGGGCGGGGGACCCAGTACTTC,TRBJ2-5,-,TRBV28,-
CASSVTGEAETQYF,TGTGCCAGTAGTGTTACAGGGGAGGCAGAGACCCAGTACTTC,TRBJ2-5,-,TRBV19,-
CASSILQGAGEQYF,TGTGCCAGCAGCATCTTACAGGGGGCCGGCGAGCAGTACTTC,TRBJ2-7,TRBD1,TRBV5-6,once
CASKWENPGYNEQFF,TGTGCCAGCAAGTGGGAGAATCCCGGATACAATGAGCAGTTCTTC,TRBJ2-1,-,TRBV2,few
CASSLFRDPGTEAFF,TGTGCCAGCAGTTTATTTCGGGACCCAGGCACTGAAGCTTTCTTT,TRBJ1-1,-,TRBV28,-
CASNTEGRAIYGYTF,TGTGCCAGCAATACGGAGGGCAGGGCGATATATGGCTACACCTTC,TRBJ1-2,-,TRBV19,-
CASSFGKGLGTDTQYF,TGTGCCAGCAGCTTCGGTAAGGGGCTCGGCACAGATACGCAGTATTTT,TRBJ2-3,-,TRBV5-4,-
CASSQDGGTRYEQYF,TGTGCCAGCAGCCAAGATGGGGGCACCCGGTACGAGCAGTACTTC,TRBJ2-7,-,TRBV4-2,-
CSVQHILETQYF,TGCAGCGTTCAGCACATTTTGGAGACCCAGTACTTC,TRBJ2-5,-,TRBV29-1,-
CASRPGTLYNEQFF,TGTGCCAGCAGACCCGGGACTCTCTACAATGAGCAGTTCTTC,TRBJ2-1,-,TRBV28,-
CASSLGTSGSPHEQFF,TGTGCCAGCAGCTTAGGGACTAGCGGGAGCCCTCATGAGCAGTTCTTC,TRBJ2-1,TRBD2,TRBV7-7,-
CASSWERDVSFF,TGCGCCAGCAGCTGGGAGCGGGATGTCTCGTTCTTC,TRBJ2-1,TRBD2,TRBV5-1,-
CASGAGRWETQYF,TGTGCCAGCGGAGCGGGAAGGTGGGAGACCCAGTACTTC,TRBJ2-5,TRBD2,TRBV7-3,-
CASSQEVRTNNEQFF,TGTGCCAGCAGCCAAGAAGTAAGGACTAACAATGAGCAGTTCTTC,TRBJ2-1,-,TRBV4-2,-
CAISEEANLGGPYNEQFF,TGTGCCATCAGTGAGGAGGCAAATTTGGGGGGGCCCTACAATGAGCAGTTCTTC,TRBJ2-1,-,TRBV10-3,-